The next 19 T cell receptor beta chains were all read from a single sample in a study of blood T cell repertoires in COVID-19. The assay was immunoSEQ multiplex PCR, and TCRdb's table has in-frame clones only and misses some. The sample yields fewer than 85,000 clones, less than 90% seen once. Specimen: peripheral blood. Receptors originate from a human donor in a cohort sampled during active COVID-19.

The DNA of the CDR3 is TGTGCCAGCCGACAGATGAACACTGAAGCTTTCTTT. Translating it yields CASRQMNTEAFF. The J gene is TRBJ1-1, the V gene TRBV6-5; a weak D match, TRBD1 (5 bases). The CDR3 runs 12 residues. Trimming pared 8 bases from V and 0 bases from J, leaving 7 bases between. CDR1 is MNHEY and CDR2 is SVGAGI in the germline V gene.

The V call is TRBV11-3, the J call TRBJ2-7; tentatively, D is TRBD2 (6 bases). The V end lost 3 bases, the J end lost 4 bases, and 7 bases lay between the germline ends. This CDR3 spans 12 amino acids. The germline gives CDR1 SGHNT, CDR2 YENEEA. The CDR3 region has the DNA TGTGCCAGCAGCTTTGGAGGGTACGAGCAGTACTTC. Its protein is CASSFGGYEQYF.

This clone was detected once. The chain has TRBV15 and TRBJ2-7; 7 nucleotides align to TRBD1. Germline CDR1 and CDR2: LNHNV and YYDKDF (reference sequence). The V gene end was trimmed by 5 bases and the J gene end by 6 bases; junction bases not matched to a gene: 13. CDR3 length: 15 amino acids. The CDR3: CATSGRQGVLSEQYF. The DNA for the CDR3 is TGTGCCACCAGCGGTAGACAGGGTGTTTTGAGCGAGCAGTACTTC.

The rearrangement uses TRBV18 and TRBJ2-3, with TRBD2 identical over 9 bases. CDR1 and CDR2 from the germline V gene are KGHSH and LQKENI. The CDR3 extends over 16 amino acids. With V trimmed by 2 bases and J by 3 bases, 6 bases remained unmatched. The CDR3 is CASSPRLAAGTDTQYF. The DNA of the CDR3 is TGTGCCAGCTCACCAAGACTAGCGGCGGGGACAGATACGCAGTATTTT.

The rearrangement uses TRBV20-1 and TRBJ1-6; D perhaps matches TRBD1 (6 bases). The germline CDR1 and CDR2 sequences are DFQATT and SNEGSKA (reference sequence). Trimming took 6 bases from V and 7 from J, leaving 19 bases between them. The CDR3 extends over 15 amino acids. This CDR3 reads CSASTQQGYNSPLHF. CDR3 in DNA: TGCAGTGCCAGTACCCAACAGGGTTACAATTCACCCCTCCACTTT.

The chain recombines TRBV6-5 with TRBJ2-2; 8 bases match TRBD1. Germline V gives CDR1 MNHEY, CDR2 SVGAGI. The V segment lost 7 bases and the J segment 1 base; nucleotides outside the gene matches: 5. The CDR3 is 15 amino acids. The CDR3 is CASTTGTGNTGELFF. Written as DNA, the CDR3 is TGTGCCAGCACAACCGGGACAGGGAACACCGGGGAGCTGTTTTTT.

This chain uses TRBV27 with TRBJ2-7; the D gene is possibly TRBD1 (6 bases). Germline CDR1 and CDR2: MNHEY and SMNVEV (reference sequence). The CDR3 extends over 14 amino acids. Trimming cost V 4 bases and J 4 bases, with 14 bases left between them. CDR3 loop: CASSSGPRGYEQYF. The DNA of the CDR3 is TGTGCCAGCAGTTCCGGCCCCAGGGGTTACGAGCAGTACTTC.

This clone is a singleton in its sample. The rearrangement links TRBV5-6 to TRBJ2-1; TRBD1 is a possible D gene (5 bases). V lost 3 bases and J 8 bases, leaving 15 bases between the germline ends. The CDR3 extends over 14 amino acids. In germline, CDR1 is SGHDT, CDR2 YYEEEE. CDR3 coding DNA: TGTGCCAGCAGCTATTCGCAAAGGGGCGATGAGCAGTTCTTC. This gives the protein CASSYSQRGDEQFF.

The chain links TRBV6-5 to TRBJ2-3; the match to TRBD2 covers 7 bases. J was trimmed by 6 bases and V by 6 bases; bases with no gene match: 3. From germline, CDR1 is MNHEY and CDR2 SVGAGI. The CDR3 has 12 amino acids. DNA of the CDR3: TGTGCCAGCAGACCCGGGGGGGATACGCAGTATTTT. Residues: CASRPGGDTQYF.

The J gene is TRBJ2-2, the V gene TRBV5-1; D is undetermined. This CDR3 has 15 amino acids. Germline V gene data show CDR1 as SGHRS and CDR2 as YFSETQ. With 1 base removed from V and 6 bases from J, the gap between germline ends came to 13 bases. CDR3 residues: CASSLTDQVAGELFF. CDR3 nucleotides: TGCGCCAGCAGCTTGACCGACCAGGTGGCCGGGGAGCTGTTTTTT.

The genes are TRBV27 and TRBJ2-3, with 8 bases matching TRBD2. Trimming cost V 2 bases and J 5 bases; bases outside gene matches: 6. This CDR3 has 15 amino acids. Germline V gene lookup returns CDR1 MNHEY and CDR2 SMNVEV (reference sequence). The CDR3 coding sequence is TGTGCCAGCAGTTTAGGAGCGGGAGTGTTAGATACGCAGTATTTT. Translated: CASSLGAGVLDTQYF.

The table lists this clone with a count of one. The V call is TRBV10-3, the J call TRBJ2-3; 8 nucleotides align to TRBD2. V was pared by 6 bases and J by 4 bases, with 9 bases of the junction left unmatched. Germline lookup yields CDR1 ENHRY and CDR2 SYGVKD. The length of the CDR3 is 15 residues. CDR3 region: CAISHSGEVADTQYF. Here the CDR3 DNA reads TGTGCCATCAGCCATAGCGGGGAGGTCGCAGATACGCAGTATTTT.

This clone was observed many times. V and J are TRBV9 and TRBJ2-1; D perhaps matches TRBD1 (5 bases). This CDR3 has 14 amino acids. Germline V lookup: CDR1 SGDLS, CDR2 YYNGEE. Trimming pared 0 bases from V and 7 bases from J, leaving 11 bases between. The DNA of the CDR3 is TGTGCCAGCAGCGTAGGTAGGGGTTCGAATGAGCAGTTCTTC. Residues: CASSVGRGSNEQFF.

The genes are TRBV2 and TRBJ2-1; 9 bases agree with TRBD2. Per germline, CDR1 SNHLY and CDR2 FYNNEI. V shed 4 bases, J shed 8 bases, and the junction held 12 bases outside the gene matches. The CDR3 totals 16 residues. The CDR3 nucleotides are TGTGCCAGCAGTGGGCCCCGGCGGGAGGGCCGAGATGAGCAGTTCTTC. Translation: CASSGPRREGRDEQFF.

V is TRBV15 and J is TRBJ1-4; TRBD1 might be the D (5 bases). Germline V CDR1 and CDR2: LNHNV, YYDKDF (reference sequence). CDR3 size: 16 residues. V lost 0 bases to trimming and J lost 7 bases, with 15 bases between them. The CDR3 region is CATSRDGTIDGEKLFF. The CDR3 DNA is TGTGCCACCAGCAGAGACGGGACTATAGACGGTGAAAAACTGTTTTTT. Full variable domain (rest looked up from reference TRBV15 and TRBJ1-4): DAMVIQNPRYQVTQFGKPVTLSCSQTLNHNVMYWYQQKSSQAPKLLFHYYDKDFNNEADTPDNFQSRRPNTSFCFLDIRSPGLGDTAMYLCATSRDGTIDGEKLFFGSGTQLSVL.

This sequence joins TRBV30 and TRBJ1-5; D unresolved. CDR1 and CDR2 from the germline V gene are GTSNPN and SVGIG (reference sequence). V was clipped by 3 bases and J by 1 base, with 10 bases between them. CDR3 length: 14 amino acids. The DNA for the CDR3 is TGTGCCTGGAGCGTTGGGAGCAGCAATCAGCCCCAGCATTTT. Translating it yields CAWSVGSSNQPQHF.

This clone was seen a few times. This chain joins TRBV5-6 and TRBJ1-2; TRBD1 matches 8 bases. Germline CDR1 reads SGHDT; CDR2 reads YYEEEE. With V trimmed by 4 bases and J by 13 bases, 9 bases remained unmatched. CDR3 size: 12 residues. CDR3 loop: CASSPGQGPVTF. CDR3 coding DNA: TGTGCCAGCAGCCCAGGACAGGGCCCTGTCACCTTC. Complete variable domain (other parts from reference TRBV5-6 and TRBJ1-2): DAGVTQSPTHLIKTRGQQVTLRCSPKSGHDTVSWYQQALGQGPQFIFQYYEEEERQRGNFPDRFSGHQFPNYSSELNVNALLLGDSALYLCASSPGQGPVTFGSGTRLTVV.

By its share, this clone is medium-sized. The same CDR3 can be traced to other DNA sequences in this sample. J is TRBJ2-7 and V is TRBV19; 9 positions agree with TRBD1. The CDR3 has 14 residues. V gave up 3 bases and J gave up 3 bases; unmatched junction bases: 3. Germline V gives CDR1 LNHDA, CDR2 SQIVND (reference sequence). CDR3 DNA: TGTGCCAGTAGTATTGGGACAGGGAGCTACGAGCAGTACTTC. It translates to CASSIGTGSYEQYF. The full variable domain, completed using reference TRBV19 and TRBJ2-7, is DGGITQSPKYLFRKEGQNVTLSCEQNLNHDAMYWYRQDPGQGLRLIYYSQIVNDFQKGDIAEGYSVSREKKESFPLTVTSAQKNPTAFYLCASSIGTGSYEQYFGPGTRLTVT.

This clone was seen repeatedly, ten times or more. The chain recombines TRBV16 with TRBJ2-7; D is uncertain. Germline V lookup: CDR1 KGHSY, CDR2 FQNENV. V lost 5 bases and J lost 3, with 17 bases in between. The CDR3 extends over 15 amino acids. CDR3 amino acids: CASSDPIFVGYEQYF. CDR3 nucleotide sequence: TGTGCCAGCAGCGATCCGATCTTCGTCGGCTACGAGCAGTACTTC.